These T cell receptor beta chains were read from a single sample in a study of shared clonotypes between healthy human individuals. Repertoires were generated with immunoSEQ multiplex PCR, while TCRdb's copy carries only in-frame clones and drops some. Of 2 million to 2.5 million clones detected, approximately 96% appear once; the ten largest clones hold 0.1% to 0.15%. Sequencing was done on a sample of naive CD4+ T cells sorted from blood. Receptors originate from a man younger than 35 in good health. CDR3s include the opening cysteine and the closing phenylalanine or tryptophan. The D gene is left open where the match is weak. A row's size may be missing; if present it is once, few, many or a size class.

d_gene	abundance	v_gene	j_gene	CDR3nt	CDR3aa
.	.	TRBV18	TRBJ2-7	TGTGCCAGCTCACCGCTTAGTGGGCCAATCTACGAGCAGTACTTC	CASSPLSGPIYEQYF
.	.	TRBV7-2	TRBJ2-7	TGTGCCAGCAACACCCCCGGAGCCTACGAGCAGTACTTC	CASNTPGAYEQYF
.	.	TRBV9	TRBJ2-1	TGTGCCAGCAGCGTAGGGGTTACGGGGAACAATGAGCAGTTCTTC	CASSVGVTGNNEQFF
TRBD2	.	TRBV5-1	TRBJ2-3	TGCGCCAGCAACCCGACTAGCGGGGGGGCAGATACGCAGTATTTT	CASNPTSGGADTQYF
.	.	TRBV29-1	TRBJ2-3	TGCAGCGTTGAGGGGCAGGGGTGGACAGATACGCAGTATTTT	CSVEGQGWTDTQYF
TRBD1	.	TRBV10-3	TRBJ2-7	TGTGCCATCAGTAGGACGACAGGGGGCTCATACGAGCAGTACTTC	CAISRTTGGSYEQYF
.	.	TRBV10-3	TRBJ2-3	TGTGCCATCAGCTCTAAGCAGGATACGCAGTATTTT	CAISSKQDTQYF
.	.	TRBV28	TRBJ1-2	TGTGCCAGCAGTTTCACCGGGACGCCTGGCTACACCTTC	CASSFTGTPGYTF
.	.	TRBV14	TRBJ2-5	TGTGCCAGCAGCGTGCTAGGACGCCCAGAGACCCAGTACTTC	CASSVLGRPETQYF
.	.	TRBV6-1	TRBJ2-6	TGTGCCAGCATCCCAGGGGATGCTGGGGCCAACGTCCTGACTTTC	CASIPGDAGANVLTF
TRBD2	.	TRBV7-9	TRBJ2-7	TGTGCCAGCAGCCGGACTAGCGGGAGTTTCTACGAGCAGTACTTC	CASSRTSGSFYEQYF
.	.	TRBV18	TRBJ2-4	TGTGCCAGCTCACCACCGGCCGGGACCCTCAAAAACATTCAGTACTTC	CASSPPAGTLKNIQYF
.	.	TRBV6-1	TRBJ1-5	TGTGCCAGCAGTAAGGACCCGGGTAACAATCAGCCCCAGCATTTT	CASSKDPGNNQPQHF
.	.	TRBV6-7	TRBJ1-6	TGTGCCAGCAGTTACCCTTTGACAGCTCCTAAAGTGAATTCACCCCTCCACTTT	CASSYPLTAPKVNSPLHF
TRBD2	.	TRBV9	TRBJ2-3	TGTGCCAGCAGCCCGCTAGGCCCGGGACTAACAGATACGCAGTATTTT	CASSPLGPGLTDTQYF
.	.	TRBV6-1	TRBJ2-2	TGTGCCCACGGGTTTACCGGGGAGCTGTTTTTT	CAHGFTGELFF
.	.	TRBV12-5	TRBJ2-7	TGTGCTAGTGGTTTGAGGGCCGCCTACGAGCAGTACTTC	CASGLRAAYEQYF
.	.	TRBV11-2	TRBJ1-1	TGTGCCAGCAGCTTAGACGGGGGAGGCACTGAAGCTTTCTTT	CASSLDGGGTEAFF
.	.	TRBV11-2	TRBJ2-3	TGTGCCAGCAGCTTAGGTGACGCTGCGCAGTATTTT	CASSLGDAAQYF
TRBD1	.	TRBV5-6	TRBJ2-6	TGTGCCAGCAGCTACCGTGGGACAGGGGTCTCCGGGGCCAACGTCCTGACTTTC	CASSYRGTGVSGANVLTF
.	.	TRBV5-1	TRBJ2-1	TGCGCCAGCAGCTTACAGGCCAATCTCTACAATGAGCAGTTCTTC	CASSLQANLYNEQFF
.	.	TRBV2	TRBJ1-4	TGTGCCAGCAGACCGTTCGCAACTAATGAAAAACTGTTTTTT	CASRPFATNEKLFF
.	once	TRBV14	TRBJ2-5	TGTGCCAGCAGCACAGGGCGTGAGACCCAGTACTTC	CASSTGRETQYF
TRBD2	.	TRBV2	TRBJ2-3	TGTGCCAGCAGCCCGGGACTAGCGGGAGGGCCCAATTTT	CASSPGLAGGPNF
TRBD2	.	TRBV7-2	TRBJ2-1	TGTGCCAGCAGCCCAGGAACGGCGGGGGTGCCTAATGAGCAGTTCTTC	CASSPGTAGVPNEQFF
.	.	TRBV11-2	TRBJ2-2	TGTGCCAGCAGCTTAGTGCCCGGGGAGCTGTTTTTT	CASSLVPGELFF
.	.	TRBV7-2	TRBJ1-4	TGTGCCAGCAGCTTACAAAGGGGAGCAACTAATGAAAAACTGTTTTTT	CASSLQRGATNEKLFF
TRBD1	.	TRBV29-1	TRBJ1-1	TGCAGCGTCGCGGGACAGAACGCTGAAGCTTTCTTT	CSVAGQNAEAFF
TRBD1	.	TRBV30	TRBJ1-1	TGTGCCTGGCAGGGGGTGTCGCACACTGAAGCTTTCTTT	CAWQGVSHTEAFF
TRBD2	once	TRBV6-4	TRBJ2-1	TGTGCCAGCAGACGAGGACTAGCGGGGGGGCGGAATGAGCAGTTCTTC	CASRRGLAGGRNEQFF
TRBD1	.	TRBV5-1	TRBJ2-2	TGCGCCAGCAGCTCGGGACAGACCGACACCGGGGAGCTGTTTTTT	CASSSGQTDTGELFF
.	.	TRBV7-5	TRBJ2-7	TGTGCCAGAAGCCCTATCGTCCAGCGGGGGTGCTCCTACGAGCAGTACTTC	CARSPIVQRGCSYEQYF
.	.	TRBV6-5	TRBJ2-1	TGTGCCACCAAGAGGAGGGCCATCTACAATGAGCAGTTCTTC	CATKRRAIYNEQFF
TRBD1	.	TRBV6-1	TRBJ2-1	TGTGCCCTCCGCAGGGGGTTAAGTGAGCAGTTCTTC	CALRRGLSEQFF
.	.	TRBV6-6	TRBJ2-7	TGTGCCAGCAGTTACTCCCCTGGGCGGTGGGTGTTC	CASSYSPGRWVF
TRBD1	.	TRBV6-1	TRBJ1-2	TGTGCCAGCAGTGAATTGGCAGGGGGCTTTTTTGGTGGCTACACCTTC	CASSELAGGFFGGYTF
TRBD2	.	TRBV14	TRBJ2-7	TGTGCCAGCAGCCAGCCGGGAGGGAACGAGCAGTACTTC	CASSQPGGNEQYF
.	.	TRBV2	TRBJ2-5	TGTGCCAGCAGTGAACGGGTCCCCAGCCAAGAGACCCAGTACTTC	CASSERVPSQETQYF
TRBD1	.	TRBV28	TRBJ2-7	TGTGCCAGCAGTCGCCTACCGGGACAGGGGGCCTACGAGCAGTACTTC	CASSRLPGQGAYEQYF
.	.	TRBV10-3	TRBJ1-1	TGTGCCATCAGTGACAGGGTGGGCACTGAAGCTTTCTTT	CAISDRVGTEAFF
.	.	TRBV28	TRBJ1-2	TGTGCCAGCAGTTTATTCGGGGCAGGGGACGGCGGCTACACCTTC	CASSLFGAGDGGYTF
TRBD2	.	TRBV2	TRBJ2-1	TGTGCCAGCAGAAGACTAGCGGGATACAATGAGCAGTTCTTC	CASRRLAGYNEQFF
.	.	TRBV10-3	TRBJ2-7	TGTGCCATCAGCCGAGGTCCTACCGAGCAGTACTTC	CAISRGPTEQYF
.	once	TRBV5-1	TRBJ2-5	TGCGCCAGCAGCCGGGGGGCTATCTACGAAGAGACCCAGTACTTC	CASSRGAIYEETQYF
.	.	TRBV19	TRBJ1-6	TGTGCCAGTAGTATAGATAAGCCCCCGGCGGGTGGGGGGAATTCACCCCTCCACTTT	CASSIDKPPAGGGNSPLHF
.	.	TRBV18	TRBJ2-5	TGTGCCAGCTCACCGAAGGGTGGGGAGACCCAGTACTTC	CASSPKGGETQYF
TRBD1	.	TRBV7-4	TRBJ1-3	TGTGCCAGCAGCCCGCGGACAGGAGGAAACACCATATATTTT	CASSPRTGGNTIYF
TRBD1	.	TRBV7-9	TRBJ1-6	TGTGCCAGCAGCGGACAGGGGGCGCCTTATAATTCACCCCTCCACTTT	CASSGQGAPYNSPLHF
TRBD2	.	TRBV6-5	TRBJ2-7	TGTGCCAGCAGTTACGCGGCGGGAGGGCCGTACGAGCAGTACTTC	CASSYAAGGPYEQYF
.	few	TRBV10-3	TRBJ2-5	TGTGCCATCAGTGACAGGGAAGAGACCCAGTACTTC	CAISDREETQYF
TRBD1	.	TRBV6-5	TRBJ1-2	TGTGCCAGCAGACGCGGGACAGGGCCACGGGGCTACACCTTC	CASRRGTGPRGYTF
.	.	TRBV5-1	TRBJ2-3	TGCGCCAGCAGCCTCTGGACGGGACTCACAGATACGCAGTATTTT	CASSLWTGLTDTQYF
.	.	TRBV27	TRBJ1-1	TGTGCCAGCAGTTTAAAGTGGGATATCAGGGCGAACACTGAAGCTTTCTTT	CASSLKWDIRANTEAFF